One and the same sample provided the 31 T cell receptor beta chains below, sequenced in a study of metastatic and nonmetastatic thyroid tumors. Not a single patient had been given any form of treatment at any point before undergoing thyroid surgery. TCRdb re-called clones via MiXCR from the PCR reads. The sample comprises some 14,000 clones, around 23% of which are singletons, and 3% to 4.5% rests with the top ten. Sequenced material: blood. The receptors come from a female donor with papillary thyroid cancer or a benign thyroid nodule (not recorded which). Some clones in this sample may be carry-over from other donors' samples.

The chain combines TRBV3-1 with TRBJ1-1; the D is unclear. CDR1 and CDR2 from the germline V gene are LGHDT and YNNKEL (reference sequence). The CDR3 has 11 amino acids. Deletions cut 3 bases from V and 11 bases from J, with 10 bases between. DNA of the CDR3: TGTGCCAGCAGCCAGGGCAGGTGGGCTTTCTTT. It encodes CASSQGRWAFF.

The chain carries TRBV7-9 and TRBJ1-2, with D possibly matching TRBD1 (6 bases). V lost 3 bases to trimming and J lost 4 bases, with 9 bases between them. CDR1 and CDR2 (germline): SEHNR, FQNEAQ (reference sequence). The CDR3 extends over 13 amino acids. CDR3 in amino acids: CASSFQGRYGYTF. The CDR3 DNA reads TGTGCCAGCAGCTTTCAGGGGCGCTATGGCTACACCTTC.

The chain links TRBV20-1 to TRBJ1-2; a possible D gene is TRBD1 (6 bases). Looked up from germline, CDR1 is DFQATT and CDR2 is SNEGSKA (reference sequence). This CDR3 is 13 amino acids long. Trimming left V 2 bases short and J 4 bases short, with 11 bases between. CDR3 nucleotides: TGCAGTGCTAGAACGCAGGGGTCCTATGGCTACACCTTC. Translation gives CSARTQGSYGYTF.

This clone was seen repeatedly, ten times or more. The chain carries TRBV30 and TRBJ1-5; D possibly corresponds to TRBD1 (5 bases). Between the trimmed V and J ends, which lost 0 bases and 0 bases, there was a span of 9 bases. In germline, CDR1 is GTSNPN, CDR2 SVGIG (reference sequence). This CDR3 is 15 amino acids long. The CDR3 spells CAWSVDRHSNQPQHF. CDR3 bases: TGTGCCTGGAGTGTAGACAGACATAGCAATCAGCCCCAGCATTTT.

Comment on this clone: At one end, the junction sequence differs from germline, possibly due to a read error. The chain links TRBV5-5 to TRBJ2-7, with no clear D. The CDR3 sequence is 13 residues long. The germline V gene encodes CDR1 SGHKS and CDR2 YYEKEE (reference sequence). CDR3 protein: CASSTARYGEQYF. In DNA, the CDR3 is TGTGCTAGCAGCACCGCGAGGTATGGCGAGCAGTACTTC. Together with reference TRBV5-5 and TRBJ2-7, the CDR3 gives the full variable domain: DAGVTQSPTHLIKTRGQQVTLRCSPISGHKSVSWYQQVLGQGPQFIFQYYEKEERGRGNFPDRFSARQFPNYSSELNVNALLLGDSALYLCASSTARYGEQYFGPGTRLTVT.

This rearrangement joins TRBV20-1 to TRBJ2-7; a possible D gene is TRBD2 (6 bases). Between the trimmed V and J ends, which lost 0 bases and 7 bases, there was a span of 16 bases. Per the germline V gene, CDR1 is DFQATT and CDR2 is SNEGSKA (reference sequence). The CDR3 is 14 residues long. The CDR3 DNA is TGCAGTGCTAGAGAGGCCAGGCGGGACTGGGAGCAGTACTTC. Protein: CSAREARRDWEQYF.

This clone ranks as medium-sized. The rearrangement links TRBV15 to TRBJ2-7; D possibly corresponds to TRBD2 (6 bases). Germline-derived CDR1 and CDR2 are LNHNV and YYDKDF (reference sequence). Trimming pared 5 bases from V and 0 bases from J, leaving 8 bases between. The CDR3 is made up of 13 amino acids. In nucleotides, the CDR3 is TGTGCCACCAGCGGAGGGAACTCCTACGAGCAGTACTTC. Residues: CATSGGNSYEQYF.

At least ten counts were recorded for this clone. The chain recombines TRBV13 with TRBJ1-3; a weak D match, TRBD1 (6 bases). Germline V gene data show CDR1 as PRHDT and CDR2 as FYEKMQ (reference sequence). V gave up 1 base and J gave up 1 base, with 14 bases separating them. The CDR3 runs 17 residues. CDR3 bases: TGTGCCAGCAGCTTAGCTGGGGGCCCGGGTTCTGGAAACACCATATATTTT. Protein product: CASSLAGGPGSGNTIYF.

The J gene is TRBJ2-2, the V gene TRBV10-3; either TRBD1 or TRBD2 may fit D (7 bases each). CDR1 and CDR2 (germline): ENHRY, SYGVKD. The CDR3 length is 14 residues. The V end lost 7 bases, the J end lost 17 bases, and 26 bases lay between the germline ends. The CDR3 loop reads CAITRDSAIGGLFF. The CDR3 DNA reads TGTGCCATCACGAGGGACAGCGCCATCGGGGGGCTTTTTTTT.

The chain combines TRBV7-2 with TRBJ1-4; 8 bases map to TRBD1. V shed 5 bases and J 5 bases; nucleotides not matched to a gene: 10. CDR1 is SGHTA and CDR2 is FQGNSA in the germline V gene. This CDR3 spans 16 amino acids. The CDR3 here is CASSRDSGTGNEKLFF. The DNA for the CDR3 is TGTGCCAGCAGCAGGGACTCCGGGACAGGAAATGAAAAACTGTTTTTT.

The V gene is TRBV20-1, the J gene TRBJ2-3; 9 positions match TRBD1. V lost 5 bases to trimming and J lost 5 bases; unmatched junction nucleotides: 11. This CDR3 region has 15 residues. Germline V lookup: CDR1 DFQATT, CDR2 SNEGSKA (reference sequence). CDR3 sequence reads: CSAGPTGGWLDTQYF. The CDR3 coding sequence is TGCAGTGCTGGACCAACAGGGGGCTGGTTAGATACGCAGTATTTT.

In its sample, this clone was seen many times. The chain links TRBV5-1 to TRBJ2-1; TRBD2 aligns across 9 bases. Per the germline V gene, CDR1 is SGHRS and CDR2 is YFSETQ. This CDR3 is built from 16 residues. Trimming cost V 5 bases and J 6 bases; bases outside gene matches: 12. Here the CDR3 DNA reads TGCGCCAGCAGTGAGAGCGGGGGGCTCTCAGGCAATGAGCAGTTCTTC. Amino acids: CASSESGGLSGNEQFF.

Regarding this clone: Lacking the conserved final phenylalanine or tryptophan, this CDR3 likely reflects a read error. The chain combines TRBV2 with TRBJ2-7; 13 bases align to TRBD2. The length of the CDR3 is 15 residues. The junction had 15 bases not matched to a gene; V was cut back by 9 bases and J by 10 bases. The V gene's germline CDR1 is SNHLY and CDR2 FYNNEI. The CDR3 region has the DNA TGTGCCAGTAAAACTAGCGGGAGGGCCTTTGGCGATCAGTACATT. Amino acids: CASKTSGRAFGDQYI.

This clone was detected ten times or more. The chain has TRBV10-2 and TRBJ1-1; TRBD1 matches 7 bases. The CDR3 runs 14 residues. In germline, CDR1 is WSHSY, CDR2 SAAADI. V lost 6 bases to trimming and J lost 3 bases; unmatched junction nucleotides: 7. For the CDR3, the DNA is TGCGCCAGCAGCGAGGAGGGGGCGTACACTGAAGCTTTCTTT. Translating it yields CASSEEGAYTEAFF.

In this sample, this clone turned up many times. This chain links TRBV2 with TRBJ1-4; a weak D match, TRBD1 (6 bases). The V end lost 9 bases, the J end lost 0 bases, and 14 bases lay between the germline ends. The CDR3 contains 15 residues. Germline loops: CDR1 SNHLY, CDR2 FYNNEI. The CDR3 sequence is CASGGQIATNEKLFF. The CDR3 DNA reads as TGTGCCAGTGGAGGACAGATTGCAACTAATGAAAAACTGTTTTTT.

This clone was seen many times. The chain has TRBV20-1 and TRBJ2-1; D ambiguous. This CDR3 has 11 amino acids. In germline, CDR1 is DFQATT, CDR2 SNEGSKA (reference sequence). V was shortened by 6 bases and J by 9 bases, with 12 bases between the two germline ends. The CDR3 DNA is TGCAGTGCCCCTGTTGTGATTGAGCAGTTCTTC. Translation gives CSAPVVIEQFF.

By share, this clone ranks as medium-sized. V gene TRBV7-9 combines with J gene TRBJ1-2; D gene uncertain. The V and J ends lost 6 bases and 6 bases respectively, with 14 bases between them. The CDR3 consists of 13 residues. The germline V gene has CDR1 SEHNR and CDR2 FQNEAQ (reference sequence). CDR3 sequence (DNA): TGTGCCAGCAGTTACGGAACCGGCCATGGCTACACCTTC. Protein sequence: CASSYGTGHGYTF.

The sample holds one count of this clone. This sequence joins TRBV5-1 and TRBJ1-1; D is possibly TRBD1 (6 bases). The CDR3 runs to 14 residues. The germline CDR1 and CDR2 sequences are SGHRS and YFSETQ. Between the trimmed V and J ends, which lost 6 bases and 7 bases, there was a span of 19 bases. DNA for the CDR3: TGCGCCAGCAACTCAGGGGAACGAAGGGATGAAGCTTTCTTT. This gives the protein CASNSGERRDEAFF. The full variable domain, with the rest looked up from reference TRBV5-1 and TRBJ1-1, is KAGVTQTPRYLIKTRGQQVTLSCSPISGHRSVSWYQQTPGQGLQFLFEYFSETQRNKGNFPGRFSGRQFSNSRSEMNVSTLELGDSALYLCASNSGERRDEAFFGQGTRLTVV.

Sample share makes this clone medium-sized (0.01 to 0.1%). V usage is TRBV28 and J usage is TRBJ1-4; no clear D gene. Germline V gene sequence: CDR1 MDHEN, CDR2 SYDVKM. Trimming removed 4 bases from V and 0 bases from J, with 9 bases in between. CDR3 length equals 15 residues. In nucleotides, the CDR3 is TGTGCCAGCAGTTATAGGATCCCAACTAATGAAAAACTGTTTTTT. It translates to CASSYRIPTNEKLFF.

This clone ranks as medium-sized. The chain uses TRBV6-2 or TRBV6-3 and TRBJ1-1, with D unclear. Germline lookup yields CDR1 MNHEY and CDR2 SVGEGT. The CDR3 is made up of 13 amino acids. Trimming cost V 5 bases and J 1 base, with 8 bases left between them. The CDR3, as DNA: TGTGCCAGCAGTATTCAGGCGAACACTGAAGCTTTCTTT. The encoded protein is CASSIQANTEAFF.

Ten or more counts support this clone. The chain combines TRBV20-1 with TRBJ1-5, with a weak D call TRBD1 (6 bases). The V gene's germline CDR1 is DFQATT and CDR2 SNEGSKA (reference sequence). V was clipped by 3 bases and J by 4 bases, with 13 bases between them. The CDR3 totals 14 residues. CDR3: CSARGTPTNQPQHF. The DNA for the CDR3 is TGCAGTGCTAGGGGGACACCCACTAATCAGCCCCAGCATTTT.

This clone was seen ten or more times. In DNA, the CDR3 is TGTGCCAGCAGCTTGTCTAGGGACGGAGGATATGGCTACACCTTC. This sequence encodes CASSLSRDGGYGYTF. This chain connects TRBV7-9 to TRBJ1-2, with D tentatively TRBD1 (5 bases). CDR1 and CDR2 from the germline V gene are SEHNR and FQNEAQ (reference sequence). V was trimmed by 3 bases and J by 5 bases, leaving 16 bases between them. The CDR3 covers 15 residues.

This clone was seen ten or more times. This sequence may be a read error, since a much larger clone differs from it by one base. This sequence joins TRBV2 and TRBJ1-5; the D is unclear. The CDR3 is made up of 13 amino acids. Germline assignment: CDR1 SNHLY and CDR2 FYNNEI. V was pared by 8 bases and J by 1 base, with 9 bases between. The CDR3 sequence: CASAQTSNQPQHF. For the CDR3, the DNA is TGTGCCAGCGCCCAGACGAGCAATCAGCCCCAGCATTTT. Variable domain in full (rest from reference TRBV2 and TRBJ1-5): EPEVTQTPSHQVTQMGQEVILRCVPISNHLYFYWYRQILGQKVEFLVSFYNNEISEKSEIFDDQFSVERPDGSNFTLKIRSTKLEDSAMYFCASAQTSNQPQHFGDGTRLSIL.

There are many counts of this clone. The chain links TRBV20-1 to TRBJ2-1; tentative D call: TRBD1 (5 bases). V lost 7 bases and J lost 8, with 12 bases in between. Germline V gives CDR1 DFQATT, CDR2 SNEGSKA (reference sequence). The CDR3 is 11 residues long. In DNA form, the CDR3 reads TGCAGTGTTTCCAGGGTACATGAGCAGTTCTTC. Its translation: CSVSRVHEQFF.

This sequence joins TRBV7-9 and TRBJ1-6; tentatively, D is TRBD1 (5 bases). Germline V lookup: CDR1 SEHNR, CDR2 FQNEAQ (reference sequence). The germline V and J ends were trimmed by 5 bases and 10 bases, with 18 bases remaining between them. This CDR3 comprises 15 residues. The CDR3 DNA sequence: TGTGCCAGCAGCCGGACGGATTTAAGACAGTCACCCCTCCACTTT. It yields the protein CASSRTDLRQSPLHF.

This clone was seen at least ten times. This rearrangement joins TRBV20-1 to TRBJ1-1; D not resolved. The CDR3 extends over 14 amino acids. V lost 1 base and J lost 2, with 11 bases in between. Germline V lookup: CDR1 DFQATT, CDR2 SNEGSKA (reference sequence). CDR3 DNA: TGCAGTGCTAGAGTACCGGGGATAAACACTGAAGCTTTCTTT. Protein sequence: CSARVPGINTEAFF.

This clone is categorized as medium-sized. This chain joins TRBV6-1 and TRBJ1-1, with 8 bases fitting TRBD1. The CDR3 sequence is 13 residues long. The V and J ends lost 6 bases and 3 bases, in that order; junction bases with no gene match: 3. Germline loops: CDR1 MNHNS, CDR2 SASEGT. In DNA form, the CDR3 reads TGTGCCAGCAGCCGACAGGGGCACACTGAAGCTTTCTTT. Translating it yields CASSRQGHTEAFF.

This clone was detected many times. This chain uses TRBV7-9 with TRBJ2-1; D may be TRBD1 (6 bases). Germline lookup yields CDR1 SEHNR and CDR2 FQNEAQ (reference sequence). The CDR3 loop spans 12 amino acids. The V and J ends lost 5 bases and 6 bases respectively, with 8 bases between them. CDR3 coding DNA: TGTGCCAGCAGCAAACAGGGCAATGAGCAGTTCTTC. Its protein product is CASSKQGNEQFF.

The CDR3 loop is CVINQGYEQYF. The CDR3 DNA reads TGTGTCATCAATCAGGGGTACGAGCAGTACTTC. The rearrangement links TRBV2 to TRBJ2-7; TRBD1 is a possible D gene (6 bases). Germline V gives CDR1 SNHLY, CDR2 FYNNEI. The length of the CDR3 is 11 residues.

By share, this clone ranks as medium-sized. Germline is not matched at one junction end, which may reflect a read error. This chain connects TRBV12-3 or TRBV12-4 to TRBJ2-2; D is uncertain. This CDR3 is built from 13 residues. This CDR3 reads CTSSGGLTGELFF. DNA of the CDR3: TGTACCAGCAGTGGCGGTTTAACCGGGGAGCTGTTTTTT.

By share, this clone ranks as medium-sized. The V gene is TRBV20-1, the J gene TRBJ2-7; 8 nucleotides line up with TRBD2. Germline-derived CDR1 and CDR2 are DFQATT and SNEGSKA (reference sequence). The CDR3 contains 14 residues. The junction had 10 bases not matched to a gene; V was cut back by 6 bases and J by 3 bases. The CDR3 region is CSAPLAGRHYEQYF. For the CDR3, the DNA is TGCAGTGCCCCCTTAGCGGGGCGTCACTACGAGCAGTACTTC.